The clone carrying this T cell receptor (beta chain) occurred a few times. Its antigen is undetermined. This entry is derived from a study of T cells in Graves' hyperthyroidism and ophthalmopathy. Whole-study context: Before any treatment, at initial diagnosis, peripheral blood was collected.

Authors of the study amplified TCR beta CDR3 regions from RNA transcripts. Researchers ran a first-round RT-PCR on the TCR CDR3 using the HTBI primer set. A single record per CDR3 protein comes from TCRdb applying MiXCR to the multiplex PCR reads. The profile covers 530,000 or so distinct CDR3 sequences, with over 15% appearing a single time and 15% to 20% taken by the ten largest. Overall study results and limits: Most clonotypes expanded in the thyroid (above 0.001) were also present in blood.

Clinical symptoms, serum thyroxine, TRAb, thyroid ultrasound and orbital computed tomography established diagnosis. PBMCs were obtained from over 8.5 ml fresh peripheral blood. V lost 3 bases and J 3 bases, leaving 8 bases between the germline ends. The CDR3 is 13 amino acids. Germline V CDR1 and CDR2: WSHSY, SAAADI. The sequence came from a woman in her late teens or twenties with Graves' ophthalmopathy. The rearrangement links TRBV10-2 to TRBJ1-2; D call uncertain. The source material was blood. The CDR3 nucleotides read TGCGCCAGCAGTGATGACGGGTACTATGGCTACACCTTC. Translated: CASSDDGYYGYTF.